This section outlines one TCR beta chain sequence together with its context. What it binds is not known. The CDR3 is made up of 15 amino acids. Trimming removed 3 bases at V and 1 base at J, with 11 bases between. Germline-derived CDR1 and CDR2 are SGHTA and FQGNSA. This record belongs to a study of T-cell memory formation after mild COVID-19. Looking at the study overall: For the most part, TCR clusters were specific to one donor. Study-level results: CD4+ contracting clones were found mainly in CM and EM, and CD8+ ones in EMRA. Day 37-peaking second-wave clones had unconfirmed SARS-CoV-2 specificity. Pre-infection memory already had some responding clones, implying cross-reactive memory joined.

Each CDR3 protein is one row after TCRdb ran MiXCR on the 5' RACE reads. The sample consists of over 450,000 distinct CDR3 sequences, roughly 20% of them appearing once. The material sequenced was PBMCs or a T cell subset sorted from them (not recorded which). The source of this sequence is an adult woman who had mild COVID-19 (a few samples of this study predate the infection). Cell type and time point are not known. The genes are TRBV7-2 and TRBJ2-3; D may be TRBD2 (5 bases). CDR3: CASSFTDGGTDTQYF. In DNA form, the CDR3 reads TGTGCCAGCAGCTTCACGGACGGGGGCACAGATACGCAGTATTTT.